These T cell receptor beta chains were read from a single sample in a study of CD8 T cells in ankylosing spondylitis. TCRdb itself ran the 5' RACE reads through MiXCR, one entry per CDR3 protein. The data contain 80,000 to 100,000 distinct CDR3 sequences, 8% to 10% of them seen just once; the ten biggest clones take up 9.9%. Sequenced sample: blood, either unsorted or a sorted T cell fraction (not recorded which). The receptor set was obtained from a male donor with ankylosing spondylitis or in good health (not recorded which). CDR3s include the opening cysteine and the closing phenylalanine or tryptophan. The D gene is left open where the match is weak. Expanded clones are given a class, and other clones once, few, many or no size at all.

clone_size	j_call	v_call	d_call	cdr3_aa	cdr3_nt
many	TRBJ2-1	TRBV29-1	TRBD2	CSDYGGGSYNEQFF	TGCAGCGACTACGGGGGGGGCTCCTACAATGAGCAGTTCTTC
many	TRBJ1-3	TRBV20-1	NA	CSATTMDTIYF	TGCAGTGCTACCACCATGGACACCATATATTTT
few	TRBJ1-5	TRBV15	NA	CATSRKSSGVAKAPQHF	TGTGCCACCAGCAGAAAAAGCTCCGGAGTGGCGAAAGCTCCCCAGCATTTT
many	TRBJ1-3	TRBV6-2/TRBV6-3	NA	CASSYTRQATGNTIYF	TGTGCCAGCAGTTACACCCGACAGGCCACTGGAAACACCATATATTTT
many	TRBJ2-4	TRBV7-2	NA	CASSPLATGYGIQYF	TGTGCCAGCAGCCCGCTAGCTACAGGGTACGGCATTCAGTACTTC
many	TRBJ1-5	TRBV4-1	NA	CASSQVAPGGDQPQHF	TGCGCCAGCAGCCAAGTCGCCCCGGGTGGCGATCAGCCCCAGCATTTT
NA	TRBJ2-7	TRBV18	NA	CASSPPVQGWHEQYF	TGTGCCAGCTCACCACCTGTCCAGGGGTGGCACGAGCAGTACTTC
many	TRBJ2-3	TRBV7-8	TRBD2	CASSRSRLAGGQVQYF	TGTGCCAGCAGCCGGTCTCGACTAGCGGGAGGGCAGGTGCAGTATTTT
NA	TRBJ1-2	TRBV11-2	TRBD1	CASTRTGGNYGYTF	TGTGCCAGCACCCGGACAGGGGGGAACTATGGCTACACCTTC
many	TRBJ2-1	TRBV5-6	TRBD1	CASSAGTGYGNDEQFF	TGTGCCAGCAGCGCCGGGACAGGGTACGGCAATGATGAGCAGTTCTTC
many	TRBJ2-1	TRBV29-1	TRBD1	CSVGDRGPYEQFF	TGCAGCGTCGGGGACAGGGGGCCTTACGAGCAGTTCTTC
many	TRBJ1-2	TRBV6-1	NA	CASSRDASYGYTF	TGTGCCAGCAGTCGAGACGCCTCCTATGGCTACACCTTC
many	TRBJ1-1	TRBV25-1	NA	CASSARGRTEAFF	TGTGCCAGCAGTGCCAGGGGTCGGACTGAAGCTTTCTTT
many	TRBJ2-1	TRBV7-8	TRBD1	CASSQDREVYNEQFF	TGTGCCAGCAGCCAGGACAGGGAAGTGTACAATGAGCAGTTCTTC
many	TRBJ2-7	TRBV20-1	NA	CSARDLRDFTYEQYF	TGCAGTGCTAGAGATCTCCGGGACTTTACCTACGAGCAGTACTTC
many	TRBJ2-7	TRBV4-3	NA	CASSQDVRYEQYF	TGCGCCAGCAGCCAAGATGTGCGCTACGAGCAGTACTTC
many	TRBJ1-1	TRBV12-3/TRBV12-4	NA	CASSLRGVGEAFF	TGTGCCAGCAGTTTACGAGGGGTTGGTGAAGCTTTCTTT